This T cell receptor beta chain was obtained from a study of blood T cell repertoires in COVID-19. On the study more broadly: Material from acute and convalescent COVID-19 was sourced from the United States, Italy and Spain. In each case, the material was cDNA or gDNA derived from T cells, B-cell-depleted T cells, or PBMCs.

Looked up from germline, CDR1 is MNHEY and CDR2 is SMNVEV (reference sequence). V was clipped by 2 bases and J by 4 bases, with 15 bases between them. The CDR3 extends over 15 amino acids. Authors' processing steps: Nucleated cell number was recorded as an estimate derived from reference gene primer amplification. Repertoires were generated with immunoSEQ multiplex PCR, while TCRdb's copy carries only in-frame clones and drops some. V, J and clone size are those of that table, while D and trimming were read from the DNA. The sample carries roughly 150,000 clones, approximately 85% recorded once. The sample taken for sequencing was peripheral blood. This rearrangement joins TRBV27 to TRBJ2-7; D perhaps matches TRBD2 (6 bases). This receptor was identified in a woman of 80 years or more with acute or convalescent COVID-19. The CDR3 nucleotides read TGTGCCAGCAGTTTACTTCCGGGGGAACAGTACGAGCAGTACTTC. It is translated as CASSLLPGEQYEQYF.